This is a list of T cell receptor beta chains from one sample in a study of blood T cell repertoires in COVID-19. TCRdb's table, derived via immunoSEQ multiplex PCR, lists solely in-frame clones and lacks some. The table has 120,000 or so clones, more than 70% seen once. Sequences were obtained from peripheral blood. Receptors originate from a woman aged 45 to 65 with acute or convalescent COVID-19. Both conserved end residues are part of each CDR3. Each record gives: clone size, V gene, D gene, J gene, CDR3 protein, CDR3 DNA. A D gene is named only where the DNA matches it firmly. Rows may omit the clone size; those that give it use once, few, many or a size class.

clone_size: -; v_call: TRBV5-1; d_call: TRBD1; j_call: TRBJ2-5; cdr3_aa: CASSLVPGQGNWTQYF; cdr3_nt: TGCGCCAGCAGCTTGGTCCCGGGACAGGGGAACTGGACCCAGTACTTC
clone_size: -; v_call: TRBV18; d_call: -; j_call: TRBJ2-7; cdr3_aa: CASSSDGAEQYF; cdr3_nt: TGTGCCAGCTCCTCCGATGGGGCGGAGCAGTACTTC
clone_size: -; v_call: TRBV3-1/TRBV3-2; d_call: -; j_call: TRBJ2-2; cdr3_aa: CASSQGSGTGELFF; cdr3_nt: TGTGCCAGCAGCCAGGGCAGCGGGACCGGGGAGCTGTTTTTT
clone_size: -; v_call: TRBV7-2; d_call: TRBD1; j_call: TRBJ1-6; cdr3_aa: CASSFGQGGNSPLHF; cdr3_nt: TGTGCCAGCAGCTTCGGACAGGGGGGCAATTCACCCCTCCACTTT
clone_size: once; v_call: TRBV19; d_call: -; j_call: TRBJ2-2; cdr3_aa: CASSTRWDITGELFF; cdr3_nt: TGTGCCAGTAGTACCCGGTGGGACATCACCGGGGAGCTGTTTTTT
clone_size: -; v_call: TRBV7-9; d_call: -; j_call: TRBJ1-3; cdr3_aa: CASSPWDISGNTIYF; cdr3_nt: TGTGCCAGCAGCCCGTGGGACATCTCTGGAAACACCATATATTTT
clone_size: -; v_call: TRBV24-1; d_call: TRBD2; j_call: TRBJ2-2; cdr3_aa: CATSETPGLAGGNTGELFF; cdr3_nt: TGTGCCACCAGTGAGACCCCGGGACTAGCGGGGGGCAACACCGGGGAGCTGTTTTTT
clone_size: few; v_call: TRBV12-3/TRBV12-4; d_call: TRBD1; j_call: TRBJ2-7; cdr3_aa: CASTSRGYEQYF; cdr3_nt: TGTGCCAGCACGTCCAGGGGGTACGAGCAGTACTTC
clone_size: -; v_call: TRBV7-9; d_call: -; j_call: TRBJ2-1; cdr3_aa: CASSSLGSGHNEQFF; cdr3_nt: TGTGCCAGCAGCTCCCTGGGCAGCGGTCACAATGAGCAGTTCTTC
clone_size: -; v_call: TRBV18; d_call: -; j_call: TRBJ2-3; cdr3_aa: CASSPPSGGGLSTDTQYF; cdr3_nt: TGTGCCAGCTCACCACCGTCGGGCGGGGGCCTCAGCACAGATACGCAGTATTTT
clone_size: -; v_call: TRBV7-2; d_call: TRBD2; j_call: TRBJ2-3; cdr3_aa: CASSLARGSGRWTDTQYF; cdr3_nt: TGTGCCAGCAGCTTAGCCCGGGGTAGCGGGAGATGGACAGATACGCAGTATTTT
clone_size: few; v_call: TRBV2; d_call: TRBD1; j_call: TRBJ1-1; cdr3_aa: CASGGQRNTEAFF; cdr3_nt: TGTGCCAGCGGGGGACAGAGAAACACTGAAGCTTTCTTT
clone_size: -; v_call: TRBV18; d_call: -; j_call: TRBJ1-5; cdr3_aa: CASSPGRTQREHF; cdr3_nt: TGTGCCAGCTCACCGGGGAGGACTCAACGAGAGCATTTT
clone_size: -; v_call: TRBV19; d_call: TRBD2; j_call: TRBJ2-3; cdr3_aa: CASSIRLAGVADTQYF; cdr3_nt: TGTGCCAGTAGTATCCGCCTAGCGGGAGTCGCAGATACGCAGTATTTT
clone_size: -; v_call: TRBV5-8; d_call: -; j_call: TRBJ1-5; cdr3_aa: CASSEGQKFDQPQHF; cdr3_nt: TGTGCCAGCAGCGAAGGACAGAAGTTCGATCAGCCCCAGCATTTT
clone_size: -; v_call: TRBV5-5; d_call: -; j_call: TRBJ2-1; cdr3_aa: CASSLGVGSEQFF; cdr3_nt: TGTGCCAGCAGCTTAGGGGTCGGGAGCGAGCAGTTCTTC
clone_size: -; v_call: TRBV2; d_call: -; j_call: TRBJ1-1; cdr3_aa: CASSLRTANEAFF; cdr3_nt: TGTGCCAGCAGTTTAAGGACAGCCAATGAAGCTTTCTTT
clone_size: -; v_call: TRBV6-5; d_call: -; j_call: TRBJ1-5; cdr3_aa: CASTGQYPNQPQHF; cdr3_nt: TGTGCCAGCACCGGACAGTATCCAAATCAGCCCCAGCATTTT
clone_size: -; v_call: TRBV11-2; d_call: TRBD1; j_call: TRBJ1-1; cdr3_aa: CASRTQGASEAFF; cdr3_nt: TGTGCCAGCAGGACACAGGGGGCCTCTGAAGCTTTCTTT
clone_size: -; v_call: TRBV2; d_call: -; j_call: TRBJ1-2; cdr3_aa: CASSAREGNYGYTF; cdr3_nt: TGTGCCAGCAGCGCCCGGGAGGGGAACTATGGCTACACCTTC
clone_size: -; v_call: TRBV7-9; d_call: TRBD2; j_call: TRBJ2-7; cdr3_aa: CASSLGAGFLEQYF; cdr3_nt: TGTGCCAGCAGCTTAGGAGCGGGGTTTCTCGAGCAGTACTTC
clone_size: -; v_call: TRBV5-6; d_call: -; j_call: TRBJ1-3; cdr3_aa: CASSFRGGAGNTIYF; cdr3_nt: TGTGCCAGCAGCTTCCGAGGGGGAGCTGGAAACACCATATATTTT
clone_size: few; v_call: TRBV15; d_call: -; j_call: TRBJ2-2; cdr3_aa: CATSHGNTGELFF; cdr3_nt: TGTGCCACCAGCCACGGGAACACCGGGGAGCTGTTTTTT
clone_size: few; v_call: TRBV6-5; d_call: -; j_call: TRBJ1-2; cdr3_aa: CASSYSGGAASGYTF; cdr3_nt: TGTGCCAGCAGTTACTCTGGAGGGGCTGCAAGTGGCTACACCTTC
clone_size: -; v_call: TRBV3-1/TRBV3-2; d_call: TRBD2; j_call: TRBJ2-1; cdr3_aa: CASSLGLEPYNEQFF; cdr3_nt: TGTGCCAGCAGCCTCGGACTAGAGCCCTACAATGAGCAGTTCTTC
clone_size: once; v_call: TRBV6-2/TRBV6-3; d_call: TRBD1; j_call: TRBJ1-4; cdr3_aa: CASSTQGAVGKLFF; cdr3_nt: TGTGCCAGCAGCACACAGGGGGCCGTCGGAAAACTGTTTTTT
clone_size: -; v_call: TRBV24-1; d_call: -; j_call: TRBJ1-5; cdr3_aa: CATSDSSRGFSRPQHF; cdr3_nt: TGTGCCACCAGTGATTCCAGCAGGGGATTTAGTCGGCCCCAGCATTTT
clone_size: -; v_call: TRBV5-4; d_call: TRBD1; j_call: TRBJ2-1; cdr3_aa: CASSWDPDRASEQFF; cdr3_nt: TGTGCCAGCAGCTGGGACCCGGACAGGGCTAGCGAGCAGTTCTTC
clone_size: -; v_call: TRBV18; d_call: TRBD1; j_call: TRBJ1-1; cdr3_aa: CASSPGDRGLFNTEAFF; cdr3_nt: TGTGCCAGCTCACCTGGGGACAGGGGGTTGTTCAACACTGAAGCTTTCTTT
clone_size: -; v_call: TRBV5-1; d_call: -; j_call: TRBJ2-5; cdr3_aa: CASSFQTSQETQYF; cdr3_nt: TGCGCCAGCAGCTTTCAGACTAGCCAAGAGACCCAGTACTTC
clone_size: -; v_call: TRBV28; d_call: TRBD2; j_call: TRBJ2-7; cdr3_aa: CASSLVGGRAYEQYF; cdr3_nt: TGTGCCAGCAGTCTCGTGGGAGGGAGGGCCTACGAGCAGTACTTC
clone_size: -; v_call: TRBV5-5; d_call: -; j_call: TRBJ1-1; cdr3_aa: CASSLGRTNTEAFF; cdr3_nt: TGTGCCAGCAGCTTGGGGAGAACGAACACTGAAGCTTTCTTT
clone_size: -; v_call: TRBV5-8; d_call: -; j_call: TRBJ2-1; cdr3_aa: CASSLGDSQYNEQFF; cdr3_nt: TGTGCCAGCAGCTTGGGAGACAGCCAATACAATGAGCAGTTCTTC
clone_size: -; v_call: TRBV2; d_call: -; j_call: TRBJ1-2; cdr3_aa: CASSGEEDYGYTF; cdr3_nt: TGTGCCAGCAGTGGGGAGGAGGACTATGGCTACACCTTC
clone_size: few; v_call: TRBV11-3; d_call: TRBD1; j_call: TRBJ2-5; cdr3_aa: CASSLGGQGKVETQYF; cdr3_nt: TGTGCCAGCAGCTTAGGTGGACAGGGGAAGGTAGAGACCCAGTACTTC
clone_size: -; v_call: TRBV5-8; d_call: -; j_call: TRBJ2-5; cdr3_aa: CASSLGGAGQETQYF; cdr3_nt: TGTGCCAGCAGCTTAGGCGGCGCGGGCCAAGAGACCCAGTACTTC
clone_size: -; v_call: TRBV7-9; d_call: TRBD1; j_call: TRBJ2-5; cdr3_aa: CASSLGTGASRAGETQYF; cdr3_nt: TGTGCCAGCAGCTTAGGGACAGGGGCTTCGAGAGCCGGGGAGACCCAGTACTTC
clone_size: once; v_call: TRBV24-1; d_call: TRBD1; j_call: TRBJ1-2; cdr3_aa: CATSDGGTGGSYGYTF; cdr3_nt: TGTGCCACCAGTGATGGAGGGACAGGGGGTTCCTATGGCTACACCTTC
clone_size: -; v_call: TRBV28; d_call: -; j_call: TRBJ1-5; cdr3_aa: CASKLELEGLQPQHF; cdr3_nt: TGTGCCAGCAAACTAGAGCTTGAAGGACTACAGCCCCAGCATTTT
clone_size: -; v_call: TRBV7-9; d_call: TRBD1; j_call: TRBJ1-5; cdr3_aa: CASSLANTGGAGGNQPQHF; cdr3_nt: TGTGCCAGCAGCTTAGCGAACACAGGGGGCGCGGGGGGCAATCAGCCCCAGCATTTT
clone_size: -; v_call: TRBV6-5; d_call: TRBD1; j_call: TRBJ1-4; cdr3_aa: CASRSGQGREKLFF; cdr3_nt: TGTGCCAGCAGATCGGGACAGGGACGTGAAAAACTGTTTTTT
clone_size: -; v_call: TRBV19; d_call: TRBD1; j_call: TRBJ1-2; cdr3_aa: CASRVGTAQNYGYTF; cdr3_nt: TGTGCCAGTAGGGTTGGGACAGCGCAGAACTATGGCTACACCTTC
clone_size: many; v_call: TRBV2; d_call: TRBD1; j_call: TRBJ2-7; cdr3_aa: CASSALLTGDNSYEQYF; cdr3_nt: TGTGCCAGCAGCGCCCTCTTGACAGGGGATAACTCCTACGAGCAGTACTTC
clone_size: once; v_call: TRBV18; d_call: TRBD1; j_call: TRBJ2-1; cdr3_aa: CASSPAGTDVGEQFF; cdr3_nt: TGTGCCAGCTCACCCGCCGGGACAGACGTCGGTGAGCAGTTCTTC
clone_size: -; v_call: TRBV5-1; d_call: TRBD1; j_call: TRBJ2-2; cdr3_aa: CASSLGQGVSGELFF; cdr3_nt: TGCGCCAGCAGCTTGGGACAGGGAGTCTCCGGGGAGCTGTTTTTT
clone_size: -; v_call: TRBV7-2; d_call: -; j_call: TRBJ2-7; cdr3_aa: CASSLAGRLYEQYF; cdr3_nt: TGTGCCAGCAGCTTAGCAGGCAGGCTCTACGAGCAGTACTTC
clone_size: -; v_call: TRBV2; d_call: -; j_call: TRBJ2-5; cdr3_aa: CASSTGRGETQYF; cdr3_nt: TGTGCCAGCAGCACTGGACGGGGAGAGACCCAGTACTTC
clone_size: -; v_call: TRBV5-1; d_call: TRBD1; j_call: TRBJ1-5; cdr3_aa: CASSLGVRGQPQHF; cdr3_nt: TGCGCCAGCAGCTTGGGGGTCAGGGGGCAGCCCCAGCATTTT
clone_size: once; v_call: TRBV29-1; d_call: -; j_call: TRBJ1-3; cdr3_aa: CSVELQNSGNTIYF; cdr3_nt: TGCAGCGTTGAACTGCAGAACTCTGGAAACACCATATATTTT
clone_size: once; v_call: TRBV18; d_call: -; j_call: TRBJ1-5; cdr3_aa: CASSPTGAGGNQPQHF; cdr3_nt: TGTGCCAGCTCACCTACTGGCGCCGGGGGCAATCAGCCCCAGCATTTT